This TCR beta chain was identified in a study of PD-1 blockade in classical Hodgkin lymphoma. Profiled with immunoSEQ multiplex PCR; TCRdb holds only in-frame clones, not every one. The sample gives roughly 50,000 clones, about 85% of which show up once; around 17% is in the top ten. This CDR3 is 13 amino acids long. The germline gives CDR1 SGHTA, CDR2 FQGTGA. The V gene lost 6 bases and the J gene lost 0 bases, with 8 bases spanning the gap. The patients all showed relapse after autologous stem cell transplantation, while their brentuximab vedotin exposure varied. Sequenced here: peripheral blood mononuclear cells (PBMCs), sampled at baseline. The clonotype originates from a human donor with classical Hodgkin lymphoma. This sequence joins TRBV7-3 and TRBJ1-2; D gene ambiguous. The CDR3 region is CASRPHSNYGYTF. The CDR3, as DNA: TGTGCCAGCAGGCCACACTCTAACTATGGCTACACCTTC.